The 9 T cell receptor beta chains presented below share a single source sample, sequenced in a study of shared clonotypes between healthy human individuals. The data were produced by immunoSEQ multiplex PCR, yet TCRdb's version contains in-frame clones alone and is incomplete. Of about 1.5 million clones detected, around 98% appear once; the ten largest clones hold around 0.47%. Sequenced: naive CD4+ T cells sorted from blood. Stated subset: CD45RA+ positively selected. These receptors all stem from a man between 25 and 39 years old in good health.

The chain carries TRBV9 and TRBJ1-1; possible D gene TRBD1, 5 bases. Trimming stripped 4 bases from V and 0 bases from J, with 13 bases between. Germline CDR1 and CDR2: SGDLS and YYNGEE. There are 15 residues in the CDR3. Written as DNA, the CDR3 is TGTGCCAGCAGCCCGGAGGACACCCTGAACACTGAAGCTTTCTTT. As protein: CASSPEDTLNTEAFF.

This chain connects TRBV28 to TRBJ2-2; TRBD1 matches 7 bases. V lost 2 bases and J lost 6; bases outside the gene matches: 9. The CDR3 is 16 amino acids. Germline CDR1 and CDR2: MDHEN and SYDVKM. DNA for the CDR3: TGTGCCAGCAGTTTACGTGACAGGGTTTTTTCCGGGGAGCTGTTTTTT. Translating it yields CASSLRDRVFSGELFF.

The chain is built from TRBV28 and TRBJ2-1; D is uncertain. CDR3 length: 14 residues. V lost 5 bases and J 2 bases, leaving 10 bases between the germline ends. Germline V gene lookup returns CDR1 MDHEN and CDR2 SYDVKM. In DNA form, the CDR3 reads TGTGCCAGCAGTCCCACTCTTCCCTACAATGAGCAGTTCTTC. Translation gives CASSPTLPYNEQFF.

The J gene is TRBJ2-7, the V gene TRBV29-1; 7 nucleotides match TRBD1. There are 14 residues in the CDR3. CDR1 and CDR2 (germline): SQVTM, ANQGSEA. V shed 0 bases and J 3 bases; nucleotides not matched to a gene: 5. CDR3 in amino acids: CSVEDSGTDYEQYF. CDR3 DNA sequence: TGCAGCGTTGAAGATTCCGGGACAGACTACGAGCAGTACTTC.

Here the CDR3 DNA reads TGTGCCAGCAGCCAGACGGTCGGGTCGGCTCAGCCCCAGCATTTT. Translating gives CASSQTVGSAQPQHF. This chain joins TRBV7-2 and TRBJ1-5; D not resolved. This CDR3 contains 15 residues. The germline V gene has CDR1 SGHTA and CDR2 FQGNSA. Trimming cost V 5 bases and J 6 bases, with 17 bases left between them.

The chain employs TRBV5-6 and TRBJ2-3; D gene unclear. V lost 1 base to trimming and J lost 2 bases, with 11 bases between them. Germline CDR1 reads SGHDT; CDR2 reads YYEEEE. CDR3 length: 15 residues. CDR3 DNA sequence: TGTGCCAGCAGCTTGCAGCTAGACCTCACAGATACGCAGTATTTT. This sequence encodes CASSLQLDLTDTQYF.

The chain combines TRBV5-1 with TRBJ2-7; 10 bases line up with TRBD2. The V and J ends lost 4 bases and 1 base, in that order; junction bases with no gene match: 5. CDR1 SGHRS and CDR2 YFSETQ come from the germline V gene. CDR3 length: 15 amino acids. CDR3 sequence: CASSPGLAVSYEQYF. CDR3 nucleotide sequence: TGCGCCAGCAGCCCCGGACTAGCGGTTTCCTACGAGCAGTACTTC.

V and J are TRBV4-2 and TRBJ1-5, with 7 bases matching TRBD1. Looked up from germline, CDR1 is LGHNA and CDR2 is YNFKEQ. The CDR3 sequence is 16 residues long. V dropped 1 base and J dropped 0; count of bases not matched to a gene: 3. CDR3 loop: CASSQVDRDSNQPQHF. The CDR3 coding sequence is TGTGCCAGCAGCCAAGTCGACAGGGATAGCAATCAGCCCCAGCATTTT.

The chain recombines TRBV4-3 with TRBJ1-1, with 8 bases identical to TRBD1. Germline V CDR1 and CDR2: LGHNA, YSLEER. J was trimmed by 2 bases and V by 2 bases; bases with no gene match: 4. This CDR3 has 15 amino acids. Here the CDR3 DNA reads TGCGCCAGCAGCCAAAACACAGGGGGAAACACTGAAGCTTTCTTT. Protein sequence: CASSQNTGGNTEAFF.